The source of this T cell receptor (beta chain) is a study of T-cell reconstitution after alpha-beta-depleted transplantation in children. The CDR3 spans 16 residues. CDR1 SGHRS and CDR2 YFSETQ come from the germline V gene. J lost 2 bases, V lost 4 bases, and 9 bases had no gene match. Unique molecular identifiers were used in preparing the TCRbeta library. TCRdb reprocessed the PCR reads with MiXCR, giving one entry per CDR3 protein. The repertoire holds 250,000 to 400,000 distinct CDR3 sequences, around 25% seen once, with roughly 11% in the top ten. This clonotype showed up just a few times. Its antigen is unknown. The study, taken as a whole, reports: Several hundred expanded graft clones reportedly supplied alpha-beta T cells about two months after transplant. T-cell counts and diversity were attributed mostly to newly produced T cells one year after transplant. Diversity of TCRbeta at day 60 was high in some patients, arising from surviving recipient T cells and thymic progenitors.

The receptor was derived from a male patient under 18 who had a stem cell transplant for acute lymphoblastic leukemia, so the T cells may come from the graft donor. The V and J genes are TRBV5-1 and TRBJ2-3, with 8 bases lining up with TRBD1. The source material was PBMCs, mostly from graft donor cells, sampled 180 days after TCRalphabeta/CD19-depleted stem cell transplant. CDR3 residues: CASSLGTGVITDTQYF. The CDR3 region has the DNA TGCGCCAGCAGCCTGGGGACAGGCGTAATCACAGATACGCAGTATTTT.